These T cell receptor beta chains were read from a single sample in a study of monozygotic twins with inflammatory bowel disease. Reanalyzing the 5' RACE reads, TCRdb keeps one entry per CDR3 protein, without DNA. This sample's table reports 93,000 or so distinct CDR3 sequences. Sequencing was performed on blood. The receptors shown here come from a human donor with ulcerative colitis or Crohn's disease, or a healthy co-twin of an affected twin (not recorded which). CDR3s include the opening cysteine and the closing phenylalanine or tryptophan.

v_gene	j_gene	len	CDR3aa
TRBV4-1	TRBJ2-7	15	CASSQDRTGLYEQYF
TRBV14	TRBJ2-1	13	CASRTSGNNEQFF
TRBV12-3/TRBV12-4	TRBJ2-7	18	CASSLSPPGYRGMYEQYF
TRBV12-3/TRBV12-4	TRBJ1-1	15	CDSSQDPGVNTEAFF
TRBV4-2	TRBJ2-7	17	CASSLGLSFSGSYEQYF
TRBV19	TRBJ2-2	13	CASSSKITGELFF
TRBV19	TRBJ2-7	15	CASSAGGHYSYEQYF
TRBV18	TRBJ2-6	16	CASSPLPTSGANVLTF
TRBV12-3/TRBV12-4	TRBJ2-3	13	CASSGSQTDTQYF
TRBV29-1	TRBJ2-5	15	CSVESSGRAGGTQYF
TRBV11-2	TRBJ1-1	14	CASSLETGNTEAFF
TRBV30	TRBJ2-2	13	CAWSGTRPGELFF
TRBV5-1	TRBJ2-4	14	CASSATGTENIQYF
TRBV11-3	TRBJ2-5	22	CASSLVFRLTRPRKDQRETQYF
TRBV5-1	TRBJ1-1	21	CASRNGRQILSLGSVNTEAFF
TRBV7-2	TRBJ2-7	16	CASSSRWDRITYEQYF
TRBV7-9	TRBJ2-1	17	CASSLGIRDPGYNEQFF
TRBV9	TRBJ1-5	17	CASSVGVGQANNQPQHF
TRBV28	TRBJ2-1	15	CASRGGTSGHNEQFF
TRBV7-9	TRBJ1-5	16	CASSLWETGRNQPQHF
TRBV7-2	TRBJ2-7	15	CASTIGGQSSYEQYF
TRBV7-3	TRBJ2-3	15	CASGLTAAYTDTQYF
TRBV7-8	TRBJ2-7	14	CASSLWDRGDEQYF
TRBV28	TRBJ2-7	14	CASSPQGPTYEQYF
TRBV24-1	TRBJ2-3	13	CATSDSLDRTQYF
TRBV5-1	TRBJ2-5	16	CASSGTSGYPQETQYF
TRBV20-1	TRBJ2-1	14	CSATGTSGKGEQFF
TRBV18	TRBJ1-4	12	CASSPGPEKLFF
TRBV29-1	TRBJ2-7	11	CSVLYPYEQYF
TRBV12-3/TRBV12-4	TRBJ1-2	13	CASSSGVLYGYTF
TRBV11-2	TRBJ1-1	13	CASSLGLKTEAFF
TRBV12-3/TRBV12-4	TRBJ1-6	14	CASSTTDSYSPLHF
TRBV6-1	TRBJ2-2	16	CASSSGTVRNTGELFF
TRBV20-1	TRBJ2-5	13	CSGEGEVQETQYF
TRBV25-1	TRBJ2-7	13	CASLGGKGTVQYF
TRBV18	TRBJ2-3	15	CASSPVVGSTDTQYF
TRBV12-3/TRBV12-4	TRBJ2-5	14	CASSRTRDQETQYF
TRBV3-1	TRBJ2-7	13	CASSQRQASRQYF
TRBV5-1	TRBJ2-7	15	CASSLVSGSLNEQYF
TRBV27	TRBJ1-1	14	CASSLSGGAPEAFF
TRBV9	TRBJ2-6	19	CASSVRTSTRNSGANVLTF
TRBV3-1	TRBJ2-1	16	CASSQDGRTIYNEQFF
TRBV20-1	TRBJ1-2	13	CSAQLEDPYGYTF
TRBV7-9	TRBJ1-2	16	CASSSTLTRAADRYTF
TRBV20-1	TRBJ1-2	13	CSARADQNYGYTF